These 7 T cell receptor beta chains were all obtained from the same sample, sequenced in a study of OX40 agonist ivuxolimab in advanced cancers. Library creation used the immunoSEQ multiplex PCR assay. In TCRdb, the immuneACCESS table is reduced to in-frame sequences with V and J assigned. These tables do not hold every clone; where another copy was compared, an unresolved V gene accounts for under half, and the others remain unexplained. This sample holds some 64,000 clones; around 90% were observed only once. About 0.58% of the sample goes to the ten largest clones. Sequences were derived from CD4+ or CD8+ T cells sorted from blood, sampled in a trial of the OX40 agonist ivuxolimab. Receptor source: an adult with an advanced solid tumor such as melanoma, head and neck, liver or kidney cancer.

V is TRBV27 and J is TRBJ2-1; D is possibly TRBD1 (6 bases). The V and J ends lost 6 bases and 0 bases respectively, with 6 bases between them. The CDR3 totals 13 residues. CDR1 and CDR2 (germline): MNHEY, SMNVEV (reference sequence). The CDR3 bases are TGTGCCAGCAGCAGGGGCTCCTACAATGAGCAGTTCTTC. This translates into CASSRGSYNEQFF.

This clone was seen a few times. V gene TRBV19 combines with J gene TRBJ1-5; no definite D call. This CDR3 spans 14 amino acids. The V gene lost 1 base and the J gene lost 3 bases, with 7 bases spanning the gap. The germline V gene has CDR1 LNHDA and CDR2 SQIVND (reference sequence). For the CDR3, the DNA is TGTGCCAGTAGTATAGCCTTGGACAATCAGCCCCAGCATTTT. It encodes CASSIALDNQPQHF.

This chain connects TRBV7-9 to TRBJ2-6; D call uncertain. CDR1 SEHNR and CDR2 FQNEAQ come from the germline V gene (reference sequence). The V gene lost 5 bases and the J gene lost 1 base, with 12 bases spanning the gap. The CDR3 length is 16 residues. The CDR3 protein is CASSPTLGSGANVLTF. CDR3 coding DNA: TGTGCCAGCAGCCCCACCTTAGGATCTGGGGCCAACGTCCTGACTTTC.

This clone was seen only once. The rearrangement links TRBV5-5 to TRBJ1-4; no reliable D call. This CDR3 contains 15 residues. Germline CDR1 reads SGHKS; CDR2 reads YYEKEE (reference sequence). V was cut by 2 bases and J by 0 bases, with 8 bases left in between. The CDR3 region is CASSFTSTTNEKLFF. The CDR3 bases are TGTGCCAGCAGCTTCACATCGACAACTAATGAAAAACTGTTTTTT.

The chain carries TRBV6-5 and TRBJ1-1; D is undetermined. V lost 2 bases and J 1 base, leaving 11 bases between the germline ends. The CDR3 has 15 amino acids. Germline V gene data show CDR1 as MNHEY and CDR2 as SVGAGI. The DNA for the CDR3 is TGTGCCAGCAGTTACCCACTAACCGAGAACACTGAAGCTTTCTTT. Translating gives CASSYPLTENTEAFF.

The V and J genes are TRBV5-6 and TRBJ2-2; D is uncertain. The germline CDR1 and CDR2 sequences are SGHDT and YYEEEE. This CDR3 is built from 13 residues. V was trimmed by 4 bases and J by 0 bases, leaving 4 bases between them. CDR3 amino acids: CASSRTNTGELFF. The CDR3 DNA is TGTGCCAGCAGCCGGACGAACACCGGGGAGCTGTTTTTT.

V is TRBV11-3 and J is TRBJ2-7, with a tentative D call TRBD1 (6 bases). Germline values: CDR1 SGHNT, CDR2 YENEEA. V was clipped by 2 bases and J by 5 bases, with 16 bases between them. The CDR3 loop spans 15 amino acids. The CDR3 sequence: CASSLRTTGTNEQYF. The CDR3 bases are TGTGCCAGCAGCTTACGAACAACCGGGACAAACGAGCAGTACTTC.